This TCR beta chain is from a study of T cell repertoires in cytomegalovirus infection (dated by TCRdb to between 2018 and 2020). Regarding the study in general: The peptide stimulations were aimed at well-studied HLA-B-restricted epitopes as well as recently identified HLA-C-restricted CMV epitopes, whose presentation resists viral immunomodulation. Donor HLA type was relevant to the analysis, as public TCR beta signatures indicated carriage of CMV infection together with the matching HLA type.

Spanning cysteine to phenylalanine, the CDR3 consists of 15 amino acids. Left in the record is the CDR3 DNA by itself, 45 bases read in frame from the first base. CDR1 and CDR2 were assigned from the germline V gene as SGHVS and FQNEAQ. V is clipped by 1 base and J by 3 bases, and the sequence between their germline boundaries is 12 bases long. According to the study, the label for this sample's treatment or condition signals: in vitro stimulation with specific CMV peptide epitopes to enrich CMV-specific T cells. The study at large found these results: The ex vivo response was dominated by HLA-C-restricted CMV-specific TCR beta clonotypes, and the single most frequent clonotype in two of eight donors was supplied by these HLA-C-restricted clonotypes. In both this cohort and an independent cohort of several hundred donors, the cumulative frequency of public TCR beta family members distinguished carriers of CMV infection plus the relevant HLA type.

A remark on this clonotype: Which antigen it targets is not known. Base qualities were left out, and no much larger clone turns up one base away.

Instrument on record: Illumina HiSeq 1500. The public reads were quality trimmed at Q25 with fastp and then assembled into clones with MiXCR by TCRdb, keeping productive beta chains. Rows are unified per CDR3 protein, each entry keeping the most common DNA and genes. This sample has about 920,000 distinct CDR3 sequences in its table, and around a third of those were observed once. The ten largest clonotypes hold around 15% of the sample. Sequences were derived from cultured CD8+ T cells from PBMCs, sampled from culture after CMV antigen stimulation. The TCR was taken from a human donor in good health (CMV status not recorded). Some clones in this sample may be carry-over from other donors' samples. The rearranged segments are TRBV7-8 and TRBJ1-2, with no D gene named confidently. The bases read TGTGCCAGCAGCTTAGGAAGCCAACACGACTATGGCTACACCTTC. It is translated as CASSLGSQHDYGYTF.